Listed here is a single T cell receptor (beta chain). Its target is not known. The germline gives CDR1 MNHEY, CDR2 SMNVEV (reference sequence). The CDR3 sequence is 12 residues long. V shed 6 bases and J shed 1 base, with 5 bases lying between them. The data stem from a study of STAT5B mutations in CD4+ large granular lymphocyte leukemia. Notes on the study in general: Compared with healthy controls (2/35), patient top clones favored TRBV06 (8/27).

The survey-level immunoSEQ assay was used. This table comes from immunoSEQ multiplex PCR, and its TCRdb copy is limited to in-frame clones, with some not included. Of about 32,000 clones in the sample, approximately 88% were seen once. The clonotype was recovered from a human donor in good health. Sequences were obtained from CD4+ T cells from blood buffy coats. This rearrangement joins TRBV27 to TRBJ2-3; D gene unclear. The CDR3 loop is CASRRGTDTQYF. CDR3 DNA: TGTGCCAGCAGACGGGGCACAGATACGCAGTATTTT.